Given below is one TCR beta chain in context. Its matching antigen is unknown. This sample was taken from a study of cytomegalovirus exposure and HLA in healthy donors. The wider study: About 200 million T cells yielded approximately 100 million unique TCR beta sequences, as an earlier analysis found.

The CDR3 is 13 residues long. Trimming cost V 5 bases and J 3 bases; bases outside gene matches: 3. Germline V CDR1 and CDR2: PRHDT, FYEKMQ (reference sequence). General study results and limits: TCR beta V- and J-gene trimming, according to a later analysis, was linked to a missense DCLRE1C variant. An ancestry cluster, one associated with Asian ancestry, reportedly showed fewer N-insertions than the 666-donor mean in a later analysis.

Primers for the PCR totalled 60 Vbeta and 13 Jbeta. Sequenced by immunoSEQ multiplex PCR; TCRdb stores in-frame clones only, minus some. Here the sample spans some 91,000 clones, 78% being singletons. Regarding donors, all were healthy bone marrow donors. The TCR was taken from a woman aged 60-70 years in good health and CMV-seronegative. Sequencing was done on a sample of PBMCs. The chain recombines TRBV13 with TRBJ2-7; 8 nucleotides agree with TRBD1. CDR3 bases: TGTGCCAGCAGCCTTGGACAGGGCTACGAGCAGTACTTC. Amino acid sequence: CASSLGQGYEQYF.